Presented here are 10 T cell receptor beta chains from one specimen sequenced in a study of T cell responses to AZD1222 COVID-19 vaccine. The method was immunoSEQ multiplex PCR; TCRdb's version includes in-frame clones alone and lacks a portion of them. The data contain some 130,000 clones, about nine tenths of them singletons. The input for sequencing was peripheral blood, taken 28 days after the second AZD1222 dose. The receptor set was obtained from an adult who received the AZD1222 COVID-19 vaccine.

The chain carries TRBV28 and TRBJ2-7; D might be TRBD2 (6 bases). V gave up 1 base and J gave up 6 bases, with 10 bases separating them. The CDR3 is 13 amino acids. Germline V gives CDR1 MDHEN, CDR2 SYDVKM. The CDR3 DNA reads as TGTGCCAGCAGTTTATTTAGCGGTGGCGAGCAGTACTTC. Encoded protein: CASSLFSGGEQYF.

J is TRBJ2-3 and V is TRBV11-3; 10 bases map to TRBD2. V dropped 3 bases and J dropped 3; count of bases not matched to a gene: 0. CDR1 is SGHNT and CDR2 is YENEEA in the germline V gene. The CDR3 has 14 amino acids. CDR3 sequence reads: CASSFSGGTDTQYF. The CDR3 DNA follows: TGTGCCAGCAGCTTTAGCGGGGGGACAGATACGCAGTATTTT.

The chain combines TRBV7-3 with TRBJ1-3, with D tentatively TRBD1 (6 bases). Trimming left V 5 bases short and J 4 bases short, with 12 bases between. CDR1 SGHTA and CDR2 FQGTGA come from the germline V gene. The CDR3 spans 14 residues. The CDR3 DNA sequence: TGTGCCAGCAGCCCTACAGGGTCCGGAAACACCATATATTTT. It is translated as CASSPTGSGNTIYF.

CDR3 DNA sequence: TGCGCCAGCAGCTTGGTAGGGGATGAAGCTTTCTTT. Its protein is CASSLVGDEAFF. The rearrangement uses TRBV5-1 and TRBJ1-1; possibly TRBD1 for D (5 bases). This CDR3 contains 12 residues. V was shortened by 0 bases and J by 7 bases, with 7 bases between the two germline ends. CDR1 and CDR2 (germline): SGHRS, YFSETQ.

The rearrangement uses TRBV4-2 and TRBJ2-6; 8 bases align to TRBD1. Germline V gene sequence: CDR1 LGHNA, CDR2 YNFKEQ. V lost 3 bases, J lost 0 bases, and 4 bases stayed unmatched. The CDR3 loop spans 17 amino acids. The CDR3 bases are TGTGCCAGCAGCCAGGGTGGACAGGGCTCTGGGGCCAACGTCCTGACTTTC. Translation: CASSQGGQGSGANVLTF.

The chain links TRBV19 to TRBJ1-5; D is perhaps TRBD1 (5 bases). Deletions cut 3 bases from V and 4 bases from J, with 13 bases between. Germline lookup yields CDR1 LNHDA and CDR2 SQIVND (reference sequence). CDR3 length equals 15 residues. CDR3: CASSMRDGGNQPQHF. The CDR3, as DNA: TGTGCCAGTAGTATGCGGGACGGTGGGAATCAGCCCCAGCATTTT.

The J gene is TRBJ2-5, the V gene TRBV11-2, with D perhaps TRBD2 (6 bases). CDR3 length: 15 amino acids. Per the germline V gene, CDR1 is SGHAT and CDR2 is FQNNGV. The V and J ends lost 1 base and 1 base respectively, with 10 bases between them. The CDR3 region is CASSLGLGGQETQYF. In nucleotides, the CDR3 is TGTGCCAGCAGCTTAGGGTTGGGGGGCCAAGAGACCCAGTACTTC.

The chain joins TRBV25-1 to TRBJ1-3, with D maybe TRBD1 (5 bases). V lost 5 bases and J 6 bases, leaving 11 bases between the germline ends. Germline-derived CDR1 and CDR2 are MGHDK and SYGVNS. The CDR3 totals 13 residues. CDR3 nucleotides: TGTGCCAGCAGTAAAGGGGCGGAAAACACCATATATTTT. It codes for CASSKGAENTIYF.

The genes are TRBV18 and TRBJ1-2; 8 nucleotides align to TRBD1. Germline values: CDR1 KGHSH, CDR2 LQKENI. The CDR3 extends over 15 amino acids. The ends lost 0 bases at V and 8 bases at J; junction bases unmatched: 8. The DNA of the CDR3 is TGTGCCAGCTCACCACCGGCAGGGGGCTACGACGGCTACACCTTC. Protein sequence: CASSPPAGGYDGYTF.

The CDR3 DNA reads TGTGCCAGCAGGGAATCGGGGAAGGATGGCTACACCTTC. Its translation: CASRESGKDGYTF. The rearrangement joins TRBV28 to TRBJ1-2; D not resolved. The CDR3 covers 13 residues. V gave up 6 bases and J gave up 6 bases, with 14 bases separating them. Per the germline V gene, CDR1 is MDHEN and CDR2 is SYDVKM.